This T cell receptor beta chain was identified in a study of blood T cell repertoires in COVID-19. Whole-study context: Samples of COVID-19 (acute and convalescent) were obtained from the United States, Italy and Spain. From T cells, B-cell-depleted T cells, or PBMCs came the material, which was cDNA or gDNA.

V was cut by 2 bases and J by 10 bases, with 12 bases left in between. The CDR3 runs to 13 residues. The germline V gene has CDR1 SNHLY and CDR2 FYNNEI. Recruited during active infection, patients (from Seattle) were subsequently followed longitudinally. Per the original data handling: Nucleated cell number was recorded as an estimate derived from reference gene primer amplification. The repertoire was sequenced with immunoSEQ multiplex PCR; TCRdb's copy has only in-frame clones and lacks some. D and trimming come from the DNA, and the V and J calls and clone size come from that table. The sample shows about 150,000 clones, around 85% of them seen only once.

The sequence was collected from an elderly man with COVID-19, enrolled during active disease. The sample consisted of peripheral blood. This sequence joins TRBV2 and TRBJ1-3; D may be TRBD1 (5 bases). CDR3 DNA: TGTGCCAGCAGTGAAAGACAGAAGGCGACCATATATTTT. Translation: CASSERQKATIYF.